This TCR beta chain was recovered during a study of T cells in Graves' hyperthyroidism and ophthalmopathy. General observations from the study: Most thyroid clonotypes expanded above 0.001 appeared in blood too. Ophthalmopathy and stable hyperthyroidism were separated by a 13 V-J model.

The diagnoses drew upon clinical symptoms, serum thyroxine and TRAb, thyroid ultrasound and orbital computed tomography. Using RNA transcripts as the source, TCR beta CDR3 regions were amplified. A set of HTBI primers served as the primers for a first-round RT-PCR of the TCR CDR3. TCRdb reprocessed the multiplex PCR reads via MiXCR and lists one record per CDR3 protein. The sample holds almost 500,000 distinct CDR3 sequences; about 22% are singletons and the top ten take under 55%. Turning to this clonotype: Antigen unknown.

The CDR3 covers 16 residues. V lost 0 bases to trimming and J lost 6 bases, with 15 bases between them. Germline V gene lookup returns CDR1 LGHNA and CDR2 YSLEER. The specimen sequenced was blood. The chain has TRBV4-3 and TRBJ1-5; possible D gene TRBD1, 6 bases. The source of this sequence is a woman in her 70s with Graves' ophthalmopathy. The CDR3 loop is CASSQDFGQGFQPQHF. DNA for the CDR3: TGCGCCAGCAGCCAAGATTTCGGGCAGGGGTTTCAGCCCCAGCATTTT.